This TCR beta chain was recorded in a study of T cell repertoires in cytomegalovirus infection. TCRdb processed the reads anew with MiXCR; each CDR3 protein has one entry. The table has around 500,000 distinct CDR3 sequences, under 45% seen once. Regarding this clonotype: Its antigen is not identified.

Germline CDR1 LNHDA, CDR2 SQIVND (reference sequence). The CDR3 is 14 residues long. V was trimmed by 2 bases and J by 2 bases, leaving 7 bases between them. The rearrangement uses TRBV19 and TRBJ1-5; unclear D gene. The material sequenced was cultured PBMCs, taken from culture after CMV antigen stimulation. The sequence derives from a human donor in good health (CMV status not recorded). Some clones in this sample may be carry-over from other donors' samples. The CDR3 sequence is CASSIPSGNQPQHF. The CDR3 DNA reads TGTGCCAGTAGTATACCCTCGGGCAATCAGCCCCAGCATTTT.